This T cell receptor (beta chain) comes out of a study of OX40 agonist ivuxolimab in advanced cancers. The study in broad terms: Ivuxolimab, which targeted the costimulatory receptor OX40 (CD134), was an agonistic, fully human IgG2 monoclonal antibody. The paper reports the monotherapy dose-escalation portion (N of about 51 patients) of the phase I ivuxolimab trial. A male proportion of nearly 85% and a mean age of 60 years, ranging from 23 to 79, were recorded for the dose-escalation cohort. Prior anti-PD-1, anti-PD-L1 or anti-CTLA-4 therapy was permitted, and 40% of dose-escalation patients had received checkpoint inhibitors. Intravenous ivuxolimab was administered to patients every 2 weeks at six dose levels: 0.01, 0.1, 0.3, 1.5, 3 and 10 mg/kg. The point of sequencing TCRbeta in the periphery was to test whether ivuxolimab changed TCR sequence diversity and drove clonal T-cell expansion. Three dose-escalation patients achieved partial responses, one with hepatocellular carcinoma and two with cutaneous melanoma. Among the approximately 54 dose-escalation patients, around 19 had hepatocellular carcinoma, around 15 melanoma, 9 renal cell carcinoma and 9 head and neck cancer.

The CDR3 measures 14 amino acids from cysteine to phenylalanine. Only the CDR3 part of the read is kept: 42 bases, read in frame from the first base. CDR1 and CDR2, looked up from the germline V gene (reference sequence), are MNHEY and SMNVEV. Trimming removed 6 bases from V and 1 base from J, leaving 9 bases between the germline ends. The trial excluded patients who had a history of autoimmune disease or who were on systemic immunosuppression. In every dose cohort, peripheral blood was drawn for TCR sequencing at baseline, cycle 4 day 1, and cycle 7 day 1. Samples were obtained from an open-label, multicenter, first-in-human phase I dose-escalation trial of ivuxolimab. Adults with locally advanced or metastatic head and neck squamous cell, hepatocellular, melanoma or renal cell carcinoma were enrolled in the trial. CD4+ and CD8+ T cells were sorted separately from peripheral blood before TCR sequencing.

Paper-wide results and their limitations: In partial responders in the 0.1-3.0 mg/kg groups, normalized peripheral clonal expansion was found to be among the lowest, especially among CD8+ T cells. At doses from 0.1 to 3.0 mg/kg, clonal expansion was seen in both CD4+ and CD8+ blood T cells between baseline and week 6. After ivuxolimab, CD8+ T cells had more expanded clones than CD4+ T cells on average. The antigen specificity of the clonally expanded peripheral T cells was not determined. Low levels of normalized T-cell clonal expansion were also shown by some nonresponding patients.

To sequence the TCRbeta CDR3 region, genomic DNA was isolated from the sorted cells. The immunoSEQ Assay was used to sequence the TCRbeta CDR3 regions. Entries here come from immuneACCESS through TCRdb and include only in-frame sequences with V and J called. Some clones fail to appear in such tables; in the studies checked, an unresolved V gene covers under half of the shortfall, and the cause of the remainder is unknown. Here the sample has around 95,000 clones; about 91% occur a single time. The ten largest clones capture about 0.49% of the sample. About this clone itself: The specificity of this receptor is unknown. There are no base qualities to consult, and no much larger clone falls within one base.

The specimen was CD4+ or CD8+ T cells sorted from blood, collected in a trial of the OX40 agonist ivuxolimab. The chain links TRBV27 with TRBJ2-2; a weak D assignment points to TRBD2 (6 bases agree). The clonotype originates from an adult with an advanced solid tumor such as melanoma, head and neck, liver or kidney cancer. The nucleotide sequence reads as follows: TGTGCCAGCAGCGGGACTGTGAACACCGGGGAGCTGTTTTTT. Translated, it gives CASSGTVNTGELFF.